Reported below is one T cell receptor (beta chain). The antigen remains unidentified. This sample is part of a study of T cells in localized non-small cell lung cancer. Study findings and constraints: Sequencing, confined to only one tumor region, leaves heterogeneity possible. Compared with tumor, uninvolved adjacent lung displayed greater T cell clonality, ranking highest overall. Appearing in adjacent lung were a median about 60 of the top 100 tumor clones. Longer overall survival was associated with a higher density of T cells in the blood.

The V end lost 5 bases, the J end lost 10 bases, and 14 bases lay between the germline ends. Looked up from germline, CDR1 is MNHNS and CDR2 is SASEGT. CDR3 size: 12 residues. TCRdb's copy holds only in-frame clones and misses some; the assay was immunoSEQ multiplex PCR. The table lists approximately 31,000 clones, about 78% of them singletons. This sequence was found in a male donor older than 55 with stage II squamous cell lung carcinoma. Material: peripheral blood, obtained before any cancer treatment. The chain is built from TRBV6-1 and TRBJ1-1; tentatively, D is TRBD1 (5 bases). The CDR3 sequence: CASSYSQQGAFF. In DNA, the CDR3 is TGTGCCAGCAGTTATTCCCAGCAGGGAGCTTTCTTT.